These T cell receptor beta chains were read from a single sample in a study of PD-1 blockade in classical Hodgkin lymphoma. TCRdb keeps only in-frame clones here, not all; method: immunoSEQ multiplex PCR. The sample yields tens of thousands of clones, roughly 85% seen once. This specimen consisted of CD4+ T cells from blood, obtained at baseline. All receptors derive from a human donor with classical Hodgkin lymphoma. CDR3s include the opening cysteine and the closing phenylalanine or tryptophan. The D gene is left open where the match is weak. Not every row has a clone size; where given, it reads once, few, many or a size class.

cdr3_nt cdr3_aa clone_size v_call d_call j_call
TGTGCCAGCAGCGTAGGTCCTGAAGCATACAATGAGCAGTTCTTC CASSVGPEAYNEQFF . TRBV9 . TRBJ2-1
TGTGCCAGCAGTGCTGAGTTGAGGAGTTATGGCTACACCTTC CASSAELRSYGYTF . TRBV28 . TRBJ1-2
TGTGCCAGCAGCTTGGTTACAGGGACTGGAAACACCATATATTTT CASSLVTGTGNTIYF . TRBV5-5 . TRBJ1-3
TGTGCCACCTCAACAGGGGGCGCGAGTCAGCCCCAGCATTTT CATSTGGASQPQHF . TRBV28 TRBD1 TRBJ1-5
TGTGCCAGCAGCTTCGGGACTGTCGCCTACGAGCAGTACTTC CASSFGTVAYEQYF . TRBV7-2 . TRBJ2-7
TGTGCCAGCAGCTATTCAAACAATGAGCAGTTCTTC CASSYSNNEQFF . TRBV11-2 . TRBJ2-1
TGTGCCAGCAGTTCAACCGGGACAGGGGGTCAGCCCCAGCATTTT CASSSTGTGGQPQHF . TRBV28 TRBD1 TRBJ1-5
TGTGCCAGTAGTATAGTGCTTTGGGGCAGGGGAAAGCGGGACGATACGCAGTATTTT CASSIVLWGRGKRDDTQYF . TRBV19 . TRBJ2-3
TGCGCCAGCAGCTTGGGGGCCACTAATGAAAAACTGTTTTTT CASSLGATNEKLFF . TRBV5-1 . TRBJ1-4
TGTGCCAGCAGCCTGACCCGGATGGGCGGATTAGCTTTCTTT CASSLTRMGGLAFF . TRBV7-2 . TRBJ1-1
TGTGCCAGTGGTAACACCGGGGAGCTGTTTTTT CASGNTGELFF few TRBV6-5 . TRBJ2-2
TGTGCCAGCTCACCCCCCGGCGGGGGAAATTCACCCCTCCACTTT CASSPPGGGNSPLHF . TRBV18 . TRBJ1-6
TGCAGCGTTGAAGTCTACGGCAGTAGCACAGATACGCAGTATTTT CSVEVYGSSTDTQYF . TRBV29-1 . TRBJ2-3
TGTGCCAGCTCACCCGCTCCGGAGTCTTACAATGAGCAGTTCTTC CASSPAPESYNEQFF once TRBV18 . TRBJ2-1
TGTGCCAGCAGCTTAGGGGCAGGGGGCAACTATAATTCACCCCTCCACTTT CASSLGAGGNYNSPLHF . TRBV11-2 TRBD1 TRBJ1-6
TGTGCCAGCAGCTCGGACAGGGGGTACGGTCAGCCCCAGCATTTT CASSSDRGYGQPQHF . TRBV5-8 TRBD1 TRBJ1-5
TGTGCCAGCAGCCGGGGGCGGTACAATGAGCAGTTCTTC CASSRGRYNEQFF . TRBV11-2 . TRBJ2-1
TGTGCCTGGAGTGTAGACGGGCGGGCCCCCAGAAGGTTCTTC CAWSVDGRAPRRFF . TRBV30 . TRBJ2-1
TGTGCCAGCAGAGATTCGGGAAACTACTACGAGCAGTACTTC CASRDSGNYYEQYF . TRBV28 . TRBJ2-7
TGTGCCAGAAGCTTGGAAGGGAGTTCGGGTGAGTTGGTGAATGAGCAGTTCTTC CARSLEGSSGELVNEQFF . TRBV5-3 . TRBJ2-1